A single sample gave rise to the 19 T cell receptor beta chains below, sequenced in a study of cytomegalovirus exposure and HLA in healthy donors. PCR was performed using 60 Vbeta and 13 Jbeta primers. The data were produced by immunoSEQ multiplex PCR, yet TCRdb's version contains in-frame clones alone and is incomplete. Of about 92,000 clones listed, over 70% were seen once; the top ten hold around 7.8%. Sequenced input: PBMCs. These receptor sequences come from a man aged 50-60 years in good health and CMV-seropositive.

This clone has just a few counts. This chain joins TRBV6-1 and TRBJ2-1, with no clear D. Germline V gene sequence: CDR1 MNHNS, CDR2 SASEGT. The V end was cut by 1 base, the J end by 9 bases, with 10 bases between. The CDR3 is 13 residues long. CDR3 DNA sequence: TGTGCCAGCAGTGAAGAGAGAGCGTTTGAGCAGTTCTTC. Translation: CASSEERAFEQFF.

The chain couples TRBV30 to TRBJ1-5; TRBD1 matches 10 bases. V lost 4 bases to trimming and J lost 4 bases; unmatched junction nucleotides: 4. In germline, CDR1 is GTSNPN, CDR2 SVGIG (reference sequence). The CDR3 covers 14 residues. The CDR3 here is CAWNPGQGNQPQHF. As DNA, the CDR3 is TGTGCCTGGAACCCGGGACAGGGGAATCAGCCCCAGCATTTT. The entire variable domain, with the rest obtained from reference TRBV30 and TRBJ1-5, is as follows: SQTIHQWPATLVQPVGSPLSLECTVEGTSNPNLYWYRQAAGRGLQLLFYSVGIGQISSEVPQNLSASRPQDRQFILSSKKLLLSDSGFYLCAWNPGQGNQPQHFGDGTRLSIL.

The CDR3 DNA sequence: TGTGCCAGCAGTGTACCGGGACAGGGGGCGGTTGAGCAGTTCTTC. This codes for CASSVPGQGAVEQFF. The genes are TRBV6-1 and TRBJ2-1; 12 nucleotides match TRBD1. J was trimmed by 9 bases and V by 4 bases; bases with no gene match: 7. CDR3 length: 15 amino acids. CDR1 and CDR2 from the germline V gene are MNHNS and SASEGT.

This clone was recorded once. The J gene is TRBJ2-7, the V gene TRBV12-2; the D call in the table, TRBD1, was not verified against the DNA. TRBV12-2 has pseudogene status. The length of the CDR3 is 15 residues. CDR3 amino acids: CASRPYLGHLYEQYF. The CDR3 DNA reads TGTGCAAGTCGCCCCTATCTAGGACACCTCTACGAGCAGTACTTC.

This chain connects TRBV4-2 to TRBJ1-2, with TRBD1 as a possible D gene (6 bases). The V end was cut by 0 bases, the J end by 3 bases, with 8 bases between. Germline-derived CDR1 and CDR2 are LGHNA and YNFKEQ. The CDR3 totals 14 residues. CDR3 DNA: TGTGCCAGCAGCCAAGATGCAGGGGACTATGGCTACACCTTC. It yields the protein CASSQDAGDYGYTF.

The genes are TRBV7-2 and TRBJ2-1, with D perhaps matching TRBD2 (6 bases). CDR1 is SGHTA, CDR2 FQGNSA, per germline. V was trimmed by 8 bases and J by 2 bases, leaving 16 bases between them. The CDR3 loop spans 15 amino acids. The CDR3: CASAIGIAAYNEQFF. Written as DNA, the CDR3 is TGTGCCAGCGCCATAGGGATAGCGGCCTACAATGAGCAGTTCTTC.

As to this clone: At one end the junction does not follow the germline gene, possibly because of a read error. The chain carries TRBV6-5 and TRBJ1-5, with TRBD1 as a possible D gene (6 bases). This CDR3 is 13 amino acids long. The V gene's germline CDR1 is MNHEY and CDR2 SVGAGI. CDR3 protein: CASSEGGVQPQNF. CDR3 nucleotides: TGTGCCAGCAGTGAAGGGGGGGTTCAGCCCCAGAATTTT.

The chain joins TRBV12-5 to TRBJ2-5; 8 nucleotides agree with TRBD2. Per the germline V gene, CDR1 is LGHNT and CDR2 is FRNRAP. With V trimmed by 7 bases and J by 5 bases, 9 bases remained unmatched. The CDR3 consists of 14 residues. CDR3 in amino acids: CASDGRGGRETQYF. CDR3 DNA sequence: TGTGCTAGTGATGGCCGGGGGGGCCGGGAGACCCAGTACTTC.

The chain combines TRBV4-2 with TRBJ2-3, with D maybe TRBD2 (7 bases). CDR3 size: 18 residues. Trimming shortened V by 0 bases and J by 8 bases, and 24 bases separated the two germline ends. CDR1 is LGHNA, CDR2 YNFKEQ, per germline. CDR3 nucleotides: TGTGCCAGCAGCCAAGACTCGTGGCGGGGGCCTACCGAGGGTACGCAGTATTTT. Its protein is CASSQDSWRGPTEGTQYF.

This chain joins TRBV4-3 and TRBJ1-2; no clear D gene. V was clipped by 0 bases and J by 1 base, with 12 bases between them. Germline V gene data show CDR1 as LGHNA and CDR2 as YSLEER. The CDR3 has 16 amino acids. CDR3 nucleotides: TGCGCCAGCAGCCAAGATATGAGGGTTGGTAACTATGGCTACACCTTC. Its protein product is CASSQDMRVGNYGYTF.

This clone was seen a handful of times. The chain couples TRBV6-5 to TRBJ2-7; possibly TRBD2 for D (5 bases). Deletions cut 7 bases from V and 0 bases from J, with 10 bases between. The germline gives CDR1 MNHEY, CDR2 SVGAGI. The CDR3 spans 13 residues. The CDR3 loop reads CASMPGSSYEQYF. Here the CDR3 DNA reads TGTGCCAGCATGCCGGGAAGCTCCTACGAGCAGTACTTC.

This sequence joins TRBV5-1 and TRBJ2-5, with TRBD2 matching 10 bases. This CDR3 contains 15 residues. Germline lookup yields CDR1 SGHRS and CDR2 YFSETQ. V dropped 5 bases and J dropped 2; count of bases not matched to a gene: 6. The DNA for the CDR3 is TGCGCCAGCAGTCCCGGACTAGCGGTTCAAGAGACCCAGTACTTC. The encoded protein is CASSPGLAVQETQYF.

This rearrangement joins TRBV18 to TRBJ1-3; 7 bases are shared with TRBD1. The CDR3 length is 14 residues. V dropped 6 bases and J dropped 4; count of bases not matched to a gene: 6. CDR1 KGHSH and CDR2 LQKENI come from the germline V gene. Here the CDR3 reads CASSRDRAGNTIYF. CDR3 sequence (DNA): TGTGCCAGCTCGCGCGACAGGGCAGGAAACACCATATATTTT.

The chain carries TRBV5-3 and TRBJ2-7, with 9 bases matching TRBD2. TRBV5-3 belongs to the ORF category, with a function that is uncertain. CDR3 size: 14 residues. With V trimmed by 2 bases and J by 12 bases, 12 bases remained unmatched. CDR3 DNA: TGTGCCAGAAGCTTTGGGATTAGCGGGGGTTTATCGTACTTC. Translating gives CARSFGISGGLSYF.

The rearrangement joins TRBV7-2 to TRBJ1-4; TRBD1 matches at 7 bases. This CDR3 is built from 14 residues. The trim removed 3 bases at V and 8 bases at J, leaving 6 bases unmatched. Germline V gene lookup returns CDR1 SGHTA and CDR2 FQGNSA. The CDR3 loop reads CASSLRQGSEKLFF. As DNA, the CDR3 is TGTGCCAGCAGCTTGCGACAGGGTAGCGAAAAACTGTTTTTT. Full variable domain (outside the CDR3, taken from reference TRBV7-2 and TRBJ1-4): GAGVSQSPSNKVTEKGKDVELRCDPISGHTALYWYRQSLGQGLEFLIYFQGNSAPDKSGLPSDRFSAERTGGSVSTLTIQRTQQEDSAVYLCASSLRQGSEKLFFGSGTQLSVL.

This sequence joins TRBV30 and TRBJ1-6; 7 bases map to TRBD1. J lost 4 bases, V lost 5 bases, and 2 bases had no gene match. The CDR3 spans 13 residues. In germline, CDR1 is GTSNPN, CDR2 SVGIG (reference sequence). The CDR3 sequence: CAWEGQYNSPLHF. CDR3 coding DNA: TGTGCCTGGGAGGGACAGTATAATTCACCCCTCCACTTT.

The chain recombines TRBV19 with TRBJ1-5; 11 bases align to TRBD1. The V gene end was trimmed by 3 bases and the J gene end by 7 bases; junction bases not matched to a gene: 8. Germline V CDR1 and CDR2: LNHDA, SQIVND (reference sequence). This CDR3 region has 16 residues. The CDR3, as DNA: TGTGCCAGTAGTATCCCCGGGACAGGGGGTGGGCAGCCCCAGCATTTT. Its protein is CASSIPGTGGGQPQHF.

The chain links TRBV23-1 to TRBJ1-1; D not resolved. TRBV23-1 is placed among ORFs of uncertain function. V gave up 4 bases and J gave up 6 bases, with 15 bases separating them. The CDR3 contains 14 residues. CDR3 sequence reads: CASSPPGSGPEAFF. Here the CDR3 DNA reads TGCGCCAGCAGTCCGCCCGGTTCGGGTCCTGAAGCTTTCTTT.

The rearrangement uses TRBV7-9 and TRBJ1-1, with D possibly being TRBD1 (6 bases). This CDR3 has 13 amino acids. The ends were cut back, 5 bases at V and 2 bases at J, with 9 bases in the middle. Per the germline V gene, CDR1 is SEHNR and CDR2 is FQNEAQ (reference sequence). The CDR3 sequence: CASSPGGNTEAFF. The CDR3 nucleotides are TGTGCCAGCAGCCCGGGGGGCAACACTGAAGCTTTCTTT.